The sequence of this T cell receptor (beta chain) was determined in a study of cytomegalovirus exposure and HLA in healthy donors. In the PCR, 60 Vbeta and 13 Jbeta primers were used. Generated by immunoSEQ multiplex PCR, the TCRdb table keeps only in-frame clones and is missing some. The sample lists approximately 110,000 clones; about 78% were seen once. From germline, CDR1 is SGHDT and CDR2 YYEEEE. This CDR3 is built from 16 residues. Trimming cost V 2 bases and J 4 bases, with 18 bases left between them. Turning to this clone: Its cognate antigen is unknown.

Broader study findings: Accurate predictions that matched the HLA-A and HLA-B alleles of most subjects were reportedly made from TCR beta sequences. There were some V segments, including TRBV6-2 and TRBV6-3, excluded as indistinguishable.

Sequencing was carried out using PBMCs. The receptor was isolated from a woman in her forties in good health and CMV-seropositive. The chain joins TRBV5-6 to TRBJ1-2, with D uncertain. In nucleotides, the CDR3 is TGTGCCAGCAGCTTCTCCCCGGGGAGGCTGAGCTATGGCTACACCTTC. Translated, it gives CASSFSPGRLSYGYTF.